This is a list of T cell receptor beta chains from one sample in a study of blood T cell repertoires in COVID-19. Generated by immunoSEQ multiplex PCR, the TCRdb table keeps only in-frame clones and is missing some. Of roughly 140,000 clones listed, 65% to 90% were seen once; the top ten hold roughly 3.5%. The sample taken for sequencing was peripheral blood. All receptors come from a man between 65 and 79 years old with acute or convalescent COVID-19. The CDR3 runs from the conserved cysteine through the conserved F or W.

CDR3,length,V
CASSLGLAGNTDTQYF,16,TRBV7-9
CASTLQGRQGVRGEKLFF,18,TRBV27
CASSVAGWDEQFF,13,TRBV9
CASSLGSGGRYEQYF,15,TRBV5-1
CASSIGQGTDTQYF,14,TRBV19
CASSQDRGQLFTDTQYF,17,TRBV4-3
CASSRQAAANTGELFF,16,TRBV18
CASSYFQGTNEQFF,14,TRBV6-6
CSVLTGRSYEQYF,13,TRBV29-1
CASSPGQGPPGEQYF,15,TRBV5-1
CASSQALAGGPSYNEQFF,18,TRBV4-1
CASSDTTGTRGYEQYF,16,TRBV28
CASSLAGQLRSYTF,14,TRBV7-2
CASSLEGLAGAEQFF,15,TRBV11-2
CASSQFYRGSDARGQFF,17,TRBV11-2
CASGSSRHNEQFF,13,TRBV12-5
CASSQGTDTDTQYF,14,TRBV4-2
CASSVVGQWPFTGELFF,17,TRBV9
CASFRDSQTGELFF,14,TRBV7-2
CASSLATNTEAFF,13,TRBV11-2
CASSVGPVQETQYF,14,TRBV9
CASGSGSPYEQYF,13,TRBV6-5
CASRAGQSSGNTIYF,15,TRBV27
CANRLAGEETQYF,13,TRBV2
CASSFSGVTGRSGNTIYF,18,TRBV7-2
CASSLGQSTDTQYF,14,TRBV5-1
CASSLVEEGATYF,13,TRBV7-9
CAISSQGSGYTF,12,TRBV10-3
CASSQLGQANEQFF,14,TRBV2
CASSLGTRSYNEQFF,15,TRBV28
CASSLDSMTNIQYF,14,TRBV5-1
CASSGSGSTDTQYF,14,TRBV6-4
CASSHSPGTPVGYNEQFF,18,TRBV5-1
CASSYSDGGYEQYF,14,TRBV6-2/TRBV6-3
CASSLRLAGYEQYF,14,TRBV7-2
CASLDRAHGYTF,12,TRBV28
CASSILGDSDYEQYF,15,TRBV19
CSAATGGGYEQYF,13,TRBV29-1
CASRPGLAPRNEQFF,15,TRBV19
CASTKGGIDEKLFF,14,TRBV2
CATSLRQGAYEQYF,14,TRBV15
CASSWGQGPGGYTF,14,TRBV5-1
CASSLSAAGEKLFF,14,TRBV28
CASSRRDRGLEKLFF,15,TRBV5-4
CASSVGLPGVGNTIYF,16,TRBV9
CASSYSGNQYEQYF,14,TRBV27
CASSLGTSGRRGLGAGELFF,20,TRBV7-3
CASSIPQGYQHF,12,TRBV12-3/TRBV12-4